The rows below give T cell receptor beta chains drawn from one sample of a study of cytomegalovirus exposure and HLA in healthy donors. TCRdb's copy holds only in-frame clones and misses some; the assay was immunoSEQ multiplex PCR. The table has 100,000 to 150,000 clones, about 10% seen once; the top ten hold around 5%. The sequenced material came from PBMCs. The receptors derive from a young woman in good health and CMV-seropositive. Both conserved end residues are part of each CDR3. The D gene is left open where the match is weak. Rows give clone size only sometimes, using once, few, many, or a class for an expanded clone.

D gene,V gene,clone size,J gene,CDR3 protein,CDR3 DNA
-,TRBV19,-,TRBJ1-1,CASRGRGEAFF,TGTGCCAGTAGGGGGAGGGGTGAAGCTTTCTTT
-,TRBV28,-,TRBJ2-2,CASKYEHGELFF,TGTGCCAGCAAATACGAGCACGGGGAGCTGTTTTTT
-,TRBV27,few,TRBJ2-5,CASMDRVGETQYF,TGTGCCAGTATGGACAGAGTGGGAGAGACCCAGTACTTC
TRBD1,TRBV30,-,TRBJ1-1,CAWSVIRGSGNTEAFF,TGTGCCTGGAGTGTAATCAGGGGGAGCGGGAACACTGAAGCTTTCTTT
-,TRBV18,few,TRBJ2-6,CASSPQGGGANVLTF,TGTGCCAGCTCACCCCAGGGTGGTGGGGCCAACGTCCTGACTTTC
TRBD1,TRBV7-9,few,TRBJ1-2,CASSPPTGGYGYTF,TGTGCCAGCAGCCCACCGACAGGGGGCTATGGCTACACCTTC
TRBD1,TRBV2,few,TRBJ1-3,CASMRGQGLFSIYF,TGTGCCAGCATGCGAGGACAGGGGTTATTTTCCATATATTTT
-,TRBV5-6,-,TRBJ1-2,CASSLNSNYGYTF,TGTGCCAGCAGCTTGAACAGTAACTATGGCTACACCTTC
TRBD1,TRBV7-9,-,TRBJ1-2,CASSRGTGDYGYTF,TGTGCCAGCAGCCGCGGGACAGGGGACTATGGCTACACCTTC
-,TRBV9,-,TRBJ2-3,CASSPTTSTDTQYF,TGTGCCAGCAGCCCGACGACTAGCACAGATACGCAGTATTTT
-,TRBV7-9,-,TRBJ2-1,CASSSTIYNEQFF,TGTGCCAGCAGCTCGACTATCTACAATGAGCAGTTCTTC
TRBD2,TRBV4-2,-,TRBJ2-2,CASSQSGLAGVPSGELFF,TGTGCCAGCAGCCAATCCGGACTAGCGGGAGTCCCCTCCGGGGAGCTGTTTTTT
-,TRBV2,-,TRBJ1-1,CASSEWQIFMNTEAFF,TGTGCCAGCAGTGAATGGCAGATCTTCATGAACACTGAAGCTTTCTTT